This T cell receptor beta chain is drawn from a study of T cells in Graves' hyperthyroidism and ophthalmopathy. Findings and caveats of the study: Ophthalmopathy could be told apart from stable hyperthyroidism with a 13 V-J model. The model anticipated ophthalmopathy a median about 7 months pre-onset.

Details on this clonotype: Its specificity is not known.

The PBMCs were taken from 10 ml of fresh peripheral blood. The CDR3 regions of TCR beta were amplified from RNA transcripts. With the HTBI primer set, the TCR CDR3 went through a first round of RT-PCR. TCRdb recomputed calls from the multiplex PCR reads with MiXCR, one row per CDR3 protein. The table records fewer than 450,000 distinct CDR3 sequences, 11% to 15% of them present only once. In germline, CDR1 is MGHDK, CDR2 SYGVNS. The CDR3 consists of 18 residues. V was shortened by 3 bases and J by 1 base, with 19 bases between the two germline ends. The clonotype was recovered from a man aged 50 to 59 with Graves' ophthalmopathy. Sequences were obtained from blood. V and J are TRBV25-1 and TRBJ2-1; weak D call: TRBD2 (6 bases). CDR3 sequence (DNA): TGTGCCAGCAGTGACTTTATCCTCGGGGGAGGATCCTACAATGAGCAGTTCTTC. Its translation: CASSDFILGGGSYNEQFF.